Below, 28 T cell receptor beta chains from the same sample are listed, as sequenced in a study of blood T cell repertoires in COVID-19. Profiled with immunoSEQ multiplex PCR; TCRdb holds only in-frame clones, not every one. The table shows roughly 250,000 clones, with 70% to 90% occurring only once. The specimen was peripheral blood. The receptor source for this set is a human donor with COVID-19, enrolled during active disease. The donor label of this sample is uncertain.

Remarks on this clone: The germline gene is not matched at one end of the junction; a read error may be the cause. The gene calls are TRBV7-6 and TRBJ2-1, with 8 bases lining up with TRBD2. Per germline, CDR1 SGHVS and CDR2 FNYEAQ. The CDR3 has 16 residues. The CDR3 DNA follows: TGTGCCAGCAGCTTAGAAAACCTAGCGGGCCGCAATGGGCAGTTCTTC. Translating it yields CASSLENLAGRNGQFF.

CDR3 amino acids: CACHRGRPNYGYTF. The DNA of the CDR3 is TGTGCCTGTCATAGGGGCCGACCTAACTATGGCTACACCTTC. This chain connects TRBV30 to TRBJ1-2; D might be TRBD1 (5 bases). The germline V gene encodes CDR1 GTSNPN and CDR2 SVGIG (reference sequence). This CDR3 is 14 amino acids long. The V gene lost 6 bases and the J gene lost 0 bases, with 14 bases spanning the gap.

The chain recombines TRBV1 with TRBJ1-5. TRBV1 is described as a pseudogene. This CDR3 spans 19 amino acids. CDR3 loop: CTSSQLLLLPRYSNQPQHF. CDR3 DNA sequence: TGCACCAGCAGCCAACTACTCCTCCTGCCCCGCTATAGCAATCAGCCCCAGCATTTT.

The chain couples TRBV5-6 to TRBJ2-2; 7 positions agree with TRBD2. The germline V gene encodes CDR1 SGHDT and CDR2 YYEEEE. The CDR3 runs 14 residues. The junction had 5 bases not matched to a gene; V was cut back by 4 bases and J by 5 bases. CDR3 sequence: CASSRDYQTGELFF. The CDR3, as DNA: TGTGCCAGCAGCCGGGACTATCAGACCGGGGAGCTGTTTTTT.

This chain uses TRBV19 with TRBJ2-3, with TRBD2 as a possible D gene (6 bases). Trimming removed 8 bases from V and 2 bases from J, with 14 bases in between. Germline V CDR1 and CDR2: LNHDA, SQIVND (reference sequence). This CDR3 contains 14 residues. The CDR3 nucleotides read TGTGCCAGTGAGACGGGACTCTTCACAGATACGCAGTATTTT. Translating gives CASETGLFTDTQYF.

The J gene is TRBJ2-7, the V gene TRBV29-1; 8 bases map to TRBD1. CDR3 size: 16 residues. Trimming at V came to 1 base and at J to 5 bases, leaving 13 bases not matched to a gene. CDR1 and CDR2 from the germline V gene are SQVTM and ANQGSEA. Here the CDR3 DNA reads TGCAGCGTTGAAGGGACAGGGAGGACTGGGGCCGACGAGCAGTACTTC. This gives the protein CSVEGTGRTGADEQYF.

This sequence joins TRBV7-9 and TRBJ1-2; perhaps TRBD1 as D (6 bases). Trimming left V 1 base short and J 9 bases short, with 15 bases between. Per germline, CDR1 SEHNR and CDR2 FQNEAQ (reference sequence). The CDR3 loop spans 14 amino acids. As DNA, the CDR3 is TGTGCCAGCAGCTTAGAAACAGGGTACGGGAGCTACACCTTC. Translation: CASSLETGYGSYTF.

The chain uses TRBV7-9 and TRBJ1-5, with a weak D call TRBD1 (6 bases). The V end lost 1 base, the J end lost 0 bases, and 10 bases lay between the germline ends. Germline CDR1 reads SEHNR; CDR2 reads FQNEAQ (reference sequence). The CDR3 has 16 amino acids. DNA for the CDR3: TGTGCCAGCAGCTTAGGCGGGGGCAATAGCAATCAGCCCCAGCATTTT. This codes for CASSLGGGNSNQPQHF. The variable domain in full, with the rest retrieved from reference TRBV7-9 and TRBJ1-5, is DTGVSQNPRHKITKRGQNVTFRCDPISEHNRLYWYRQTLGQGPEFLTYFQNEAQLEKSRLLSDRFSAERPKGSFSTLEIQRTEQGDSAMYLCASSLGGGNSNQPQHFGDGTRLSIL.

The J gene is TRBJ1-2, the V gene TRBV20-1; D is undetermined. In germline, CDR1 is DFQATT, CDR2 SNEGSKA (reference sequence). The CDR3 contains 11 residues. CDR3 sequence: CRVPEDYGYTF. The CDR3 DNA reads TGCAGGGTCCCCGAGGACTATGGCTACACCTTC.

The CDR3 sequence: CASSRDHLDQPQHF. DNA for the CDR3: TGCGCCAGCAGCCGCGACCATCTAGATCAGCCCCAGCATTTT. The chain combines TRBV5-1 with TRBJ1-5; D is undetermined. The V end was cut by 4 bases, the J end by 5 bases, with 13 bases between. CDR3 length equals 14 residues. From germline, CDR1 is SGHRS and CDR2 YFSETQ. Filled out from reference TRBV5-1 and TRBJ1-5, the complete variable domain reads KAGVTQTPRYLIKTRGQQVTLSCSPISGHRSVSWYQQTPGQGLQFLFEYFSETQRNKGNFPGRFSGRQFSNSRSEMNVSTLELGDSALYLCASSRDHLDQPQHFGDGTRLSIL.

The V call is TRBV5-1, the J call TRBJ2-3; D remains unclear. Deletions cut 0 bases from V and 2 bases from J, with 10 bases between. The CDR3 loop spans 15 amino acids. CDR1 is SGHRS and CDR2 is YFSETQ in the germline V gene. The CDR3 DNA follows: TGCGCCAGCAGCTTGGAAGGAGACCCCACAGATACGCAGTATTTT. The encoded protein is CASSLEGDPTDTQYF.

This rearrangement joins TRBV27 to TRBJ1-4, with D possibly matching TRBD1 (6 bases). CDR1 and CDR2 from the germline V gene are MNHEY and SMNVEV (reference sequence). CDR3 length: 16 amino acids. Trimming shortened V by 4 bases and J by 7 bases, and 19 bases separated the two germline ends. CDR3 sequence reads: CASSSSLGAQLEKLFF. CDR3 DNA: TGTGCCAGCAGTTCATCTTTGGGGGCCCAACTTGAAAAACTGTTTTTT.

The chain combines TRBV19 with TRBJ2-2, with 15 bases aligning to TRBD2. The CDR3 totals 18 residues. The germline gives CDR1 LNHDA, CDR2 SQIVND (reference sequence). The ends lost 6 bases at V and 2 bases at J; junction bases unmatched: 7. The CDR3 DNA reads TGTGCCAGTAGCAATACGGGACTAGCGGGGGGTAACACCGGGGAGCTGTTTTTT. It yields the protein CASSNTGLAGGNTGELFF.

This chain links TRBV9 with TRBJ2-5; D not certain. The ends were cut back, 0 bases at V and 5 bases at J, with 8 bases in the middle. This CDR3 spans 13 amino acids. The germline V gene encodes CDR1 SGDLS and CDR2 YYNGEE. The CDR3 nucleotides read TGTGCCAGCAGCGTAGGTCCCAGGGAGACCCAGTACTTC. This translates into CASSVGPRETQYF.

The CDR3 is CASSYYQGSYNEQFF. As DNA, the CDR3 is TGTGCCAGCAGCTATTACCAGGGATCCTACAATGAGCAGTTCTTC. The chain employs TRBV11-2 and TRBJ2-1, with D perhaps matching TRBD1 (5 bases). The germline gives CDR1 SGHAT, CDR2 FQNNGV. Trimming stripped 4 bases from V and 1 base from J, with 11 bases between. The CDR3 is 15 amino acids.

The chain has TRBV25-1 and TRBJ1-5; 10 positions agree with TRBD1. Germline trimming cut 6 bases from V and 2 bases from J; bases unmatched to any gene: 1. The CDR3 is made up of 14 amino acids. Germline CDR1 and CDR2: MGHDK and SYGVNS. The CDR3 DNA follows: TGTGCCAGCAGCGGGACAGGGGGCAATCAGCCCCAGCATTTT. Translated, it gives CASSGTGGNQPQHF.

The chain couples TRBV20-1 to TRBJ1-5, with a tentative D call TRBD1 (6 bases). Trimming stripped 3 bases from V and 6 bases from J, with 15 bases between. The CDR3 consists of 14 residues. Germline V gene data show CDR1 as DFQATT and CDR2 as SNEGSKA (reference sequence). This CDR3 is CSASSGAFVQPQHF. CDR3 in DNA: TGCAGTGCTAGTTCAGGGGCCTTCGTTCAGCCCCAGCATTTT.

Notes on this clone: Other nucleotide sequences from this sample produce the same CDR3. J is TRBJ2-2 and V is TRBV6-5; D gene unclear. Looked up from germline, CDR1 is MNHEY and CDR2 is SVGAGI. Deletions cut 6 bases from V and 6 bases from J, with 8 bases between. This CDR3 is built from 12 residues. Written as DNA, the CDR3 is TGTGCCAGCAGGCGAACTGCCGGGGAGCTGTTTTTT. It specifies CASRRTAGELFF.

The V call is TRBV28, the J call TRBJ1-1, with 9 bases matching TRBD1. V shed 6 bases and J 5 bases; nucleotides not matched to a gene: 7. The CDR3 is 14 amino acids. Per the germline V gene, CDR1 is MDHEN and CDR2 is SYDVKM. CDR3 loop: CASRWAGTGTEAFF. The CDR3 DNA reads TGTGCCAGCAGATGGGCCGGGACAGGGACTGAAGCTTTCTTT.

This clone was observed once. The chain has TRBV19 and TRBJ2-5, with D perhaps matching TRBD1 (6 bases). This CDR3 comprises 13 residues. The V and J ends lost 5 bases and 2 bases respectively, with 9 bases between them. From germline, CDR1 is LNHDA and CDR2 SQIVND (reference sequence). In DNA form, the CDR3 reads TGTGCCAGTAGTCGGCAGGGGCAAGAGACCCAGTACTTC. Translation: CASSRQGQETQYF.

The rearrangement uses TRBV27 and TRBJ2-1, with 8 bases that match TRBD2. V trimming: 3 bases; J trimming: 3 bases; junction bases outside the gene matches: 7. Germline CDR1 MNHEY, CDR2 SMNVEV (reference sequence). There are 16 residues in the CDR3. DNA of the CDR3: TGTGCCAGCAGTTTCCTCCTGGGACTAGACTACAATGAGCAGTTCTTC. This encodes CASSFLLGLDYNEQFF.

The V and J genes are TRBV11-3 and TRBJ2-1; 12 nucleotides match TRBD2. The CDR3 contains 15 residues. The trim removed 5 bases at V and 8 bases at J, leaving 7 bases unmatched. Germline values: CDR1 SGHNT, CDR2 YENEEA. This CDR3 is CASSLLAGGRYEQFF. For the CDR3, the DNA is TGTGCCAGCAGCCTACTAGCGGGAGGCCGCTATGAGCAGTTCTTC.

This sequence joins TRBV2 and TRBJ1-2, with D perhaps TRBD1 (6 bases). This CDR3 region has 15 residues. Trimming took 5 bases from V and 7 from J, leaving 20 bases between them. Germline V gene data show CDR1 as SNHLY and CDR2 as FYNNEI. The CDR3 bases are TGTGCCAGCAGTTCCCTAGGGGGACAACTCGGTGGCTACACCTTC. The encoded protein is CASSSLGGQLGGYTF.

V is TRBV12-3 or TRBV12-4 and J is TRBJ1-2; D is unclear. The CDR3 has 13 amino acids. The V end lost 2 bases, the J end lost 4 bases, and 8 bases lay between the germline ends. The CDR3 DNA reads as TGTGCCAGCAGTTTATTGGCTAGCTATGGCTACACCTTC. The encoded protein is CASSLLASYGYTF.

Here the CDR3 reads CASSPTVRGTGYHEQFF. DNA for the CDR3: TGTGCCAGCTCGCCCACCGTCAGAGGGACAGGCTATCATGAGCAGTTCTTC. This chain links TRBV18 with TRBJ2-1; 8 bases fit TRBD1. This CDR3 has 17 residues. The V gene end was trimmed by 6 bases and the J gene end by 8 bases; junction bases not matched to a gene: 18. Germline V gives CDR1 KGHSH, CDR2 LQKENI.

In this sample, this clone turned up a few times. The chain has TRBV5-6 and TRBJ1-1; unclear D gene. The ends were cut back, 4 bases at V and 2 bases at J, with 6 bases in the middle. There are 12 residues in the CDR3. Germline loops: CDR1 SGHDT, CDR2 YYEEEE. The CDR3 here is CASSLTNTEAFF. CDR3 DNA: TGTGCCAGCAGCCTGACAAACACTGAAGCTTTCTTT.

V and J are TRBV5-5 and TRBJ1-1; the D is unclear. The CDR3 length is 13 residues. Trimming left V 2 bases short and J 6 bases short, with 11 bases between. Germline loops: CDR1 SGHKS, CDR2 YYEKEE (reference sequence). CDR3 protein: CASSFYSPPEAFF. CDR3 DNA: TGTGCCAGCAGCTTTTACAGCCCGCCTGAAGCTTTCTTT.

V usage is TRBV29-1 and J usage is TRBJ1-1, with 7 bases matching TRBD1. V shed 8 bases, J shed 2 bases, and the junction held 14 bases outside the gene matches. CDR3 length equals 15 residues. The germline V gene has CDR1 SQVTM and CDR2 ANQGSEA. Written as DNA, the CDR3 is TGCAGCTCCCTCGGTCGGACAGGAACTAACACTGAAGCTTTCTTT. This gives the protein CSSLGRTGTNTEAFF.